The 12 T cell receptor beta chains listed next were all sequenced from one sample in a study of blood T cell repertoires in COVID-19. Profiled with immunoSEQ multiplex PCR; TCRdb holds only in-frame clones, not every one. The sample lists 60,000 to 90,000 clones, roughly 80% occurring once. What was sequenced was peripheral blood. The receptors originated from a man aged 55 to 70 with active or convalescent COVID-19.

The rearrangement joins TRBV9 to TRBJ1-2; TRBD1 agrees at 10 bases. This CDR3 is built from 15 residues. V was clipped by 1 base and J by 5 bases; unmatched bases: 5. Germline V gene lookup returns CDR1 SGDLS and CDR2 YYNGEE. The CDR3 bases are TGTGCCAGCAGCGTACGACAGGGGGCGCGGTATGGCTACACCTTC. Protein sequence: CASSVRQGARYGYTF. The full variable domain, in which reference TRBV9 and TRBJ1-2 provide the parts outside the CDR3, is DSGVTQTPKHLITATGQRVTLRCSPRSGDLSVYWYQQSLDQGLQFLIQYYNGEERAKGNILERFSAQQFPDLHSELNLSSLELGDSALYFCASSVRQGARYGYTFGSGTRLTVV.

This chain joins TRBV5-1 and TRBJ2-1, with D perhaps matching TRBD2 (7 bases). The CDR3 extends over 17 amino acids. Germline V lookup: CDR1 SGHRS, CDR2 YFSETQ. Trimming stripped 0 bases from V and 4 bases from J, with 17 bases between. CDR3 DNA: TGCGCCAGCAGCTTGGCCTTGAGTGGGGGGGCTTACAATGAGCAGTTCTTC. It translates to CASSLALSGGAYNEQFF.

V and J are TRBV28 and TRBJ1-2; no definite D call. V was cut by 8 bases and J by 7 bases, with 8 bases left in between. The germline gives CDR1 MDHEN, CDR2 SYDVKM. This CDR3 spans 10 amino acids. In DNA, the CDR3 is TGTGCCAGCGAGTTTGGTGGCTACACCTTC. Residues: CASEFGGYTF.

The gene calls are TRBV7-6 and TRBJ2-1, with 8 positions matching TRBD1. This CDR3 comprises 15 residues. V was pared by 2 bases and J by 5 bases, with 5 bases of the junction left unmatched. CDR1 and CDR2 from the germline V gene are SGHVS and FNYEAQ. In DNA, the CDR3 is TGTGCCAGCAGCTTACTCCAGGGGGCGGACAATGAGCAGTTCTTC. This gives the protein CASSLLQGADNEQFF.

This chain joins TRBV6-5 and TRBJ2-7, with 12 bases that match TRBD1. The CDR3 length is 15 residues. The trim removed 4 bases at V and 9 bases at J, leaving 10 bases unmatched. Germline CDR1 MNHEY, CDR2 SVGAGI. The CDR3 bases are TGTGCCAGCAGTTCCCCGGGGGGACAGGGGGCGCCGCAGTACTTC. Translating it yields CASSSPGGQGAPQYF.

The rearrangement uses TRBV5-1 and TRBJ2-7, with 13 positions matching TRBD2. This CDR3 spans 19 amino acids. V lost 3 bases, J lost 0 bases, and 12 bases stayed unmatched. From germline, CDR1 is SGHRS and CDR2 YFSETQ. As DNA, the CDR3 is TGCGCCAGCAGCTACTCCCAACTAGCGGGGGGGCCCGACTCCTACGAGCAGTACTTC. Translated: CASSYSQLAGGPDSYEQYF. Supplemented by reference TRBV5-1 and TRBJ2-7, the full variable domain reads KAGVTQTPRYLIKTRGQQVTLSCSPISGHRSVSWYQQTPGQGLQFLFEYFSETQRNKGNFPGRFSGRQFSNSRSEMNVSTLELGDSALYLCASSYSQLAGGPDSYEQYFGPGTRLTVT.

The V gene is TRBV7-8, the J gene TRBJ1-2; unclear D gene. CDR3 length equals 15 residues. The germline V gene has CDR1 SGHVS and CDR2 FQNEAQ. V lost 5 bases, J lost 0 bases, and 13 bases lay in between. The CDR3 region has the DNA TGTGCCAGCAGCCATAGGAACACAGCTAACTATGGCTACACCTTC. Its translation: CASSHRNTANYGYTF. The variable domain in full, completed from reference TRBV7-8 and TRBJ1-2, reads GAGVSQSPRYKVAKRGQDVALRCDPISGHVSLFWYQQALGQGPEFLTYFQNEAQLDKSGLPSDRFFAERPEGSVSTLKIQRTQQEDSAVYLCASSHRNTANYGYTFGSGTRLTVV.

The V gene is TRBV6-2 or TRBV6-3, the J gene TRBJ1-1; 7 bases agree with TRBD1. CDR1 MNHEY and CDR2 SVGEGT come from the germline V gene. V was pared by 2 bases and J by 4 bases, with 7 bases of the junction left unmatched. The CDR3 runs 15 residues. The CDR3 sequence is CASSYPKQGTTEAFF. Here the CDR3 DNA reads TGTGCCAGCAGTTACCCTAAACAGGGGACCACTGAAGCTTTCTTT.

Remarks on this clone: Germline is not matched at one junction end, which may reflect a read error. The same CDR3 also results from other DNA sequences found in this sample. J is TRBJ1-1 and V is TRBV7-2; D possibly corresponds to TRBD1 (5 bases). The CDR3 covers 18 residues. Germline values: CDR1 SGHTA, CDR2 FQGNSA. The CDR3 sequence: CASSLAFATEKMNTEAFF. The CDR3 nucleotides are TGTGCCAGCAGTTTAGCGTTTGCGACAGAGAAAATGAACACTGAAGCTTTCTTT.

The chain combines TRBV4-2 with TRBJ1-2, with D possibly matching TRBD1 (5 bases). Germline CDR1 LGHNA, CDR2 YNFKEQ. V dropped 0 bases and J dropped 2 bases, with 7 bases sitting between them. The CDR3 covers 14 residues. This CDR3 reads CASSQEGGNYGYTF. The CDR3 DNA follows: TGTGCCAGCAGCCAAGAGGGGGGGAACTATGGCTACACCTTC.

V usage is TRBV4-3 and J usage is TRBJ1-2, with 7 nucleotides matching TRBD1. Germline assignment: CDR1 LGHNA and CDR2 YSLEER. J was trimmed by 0 bases and V by 1 base; bases with no gene match: 5. The CDR3 totals 16 residues. CDR3: CASSQGYTGANYGYTF. The CDR3 region has the DNA TGCGCCAGCAGCCAAGGATATACAGGGGCTAACTATGGCTACACCTTC.

This clone was observed a few times. The chain has TRBV4-1 and TRBJ1-2; 7 nucleotides align to TRBD1. The J segment lost 2 bases and the V segment lost 3 bases, leaving 0 bases of the junction unmatched. CDR3 size: 13 residues. Looked up from germline, CDR1 is MGHRA and CDR2 is YSYEKL. The CDR3, as DNA: TGCGCCAGCAGCCAGACAGGGAACTATGGCTACACCTTC. Amino acids: CASSQTGNYGYTF.